The clone carrying this T cell receptor beta chain was observed a single time. The CDR3 is 15 residues long. After removal of 2 bases from V and 5 bases from J, the junction contained 3 bases not matched to a gene. Germline values: CDR1 SGHTA, CDR2 FQGTGA. Measured with immunoSEQ multiplex PCR; TCRdb has only the in-frame clones, and not every one. This table holds over 55,000 clones, more than 75% found once. The sample is drawn from a study of T cell changes during pregnancy in multiple sclerosis. Material: peripheral blood from another person, used as feeder cells. The V call is TRBV7-3, the J call TRBJ2-5; 12 bases are a match to TRBD2. The sequence was collected from a human donor whose cells served as feeder cells for cultures in a pregnancy study. CDR3 sequence (DNA): TGTGCCAGCAGCTTACTAGCGGGGGGGCTGGAGACCCAGTACTTC. Residues: CASSLLAGGLETQYF.